One sample yielded the 26 T cell receptor beta chains listed below, sequenced in a study of T cell repertoires in cytomegalovirus infection. TCRdb fed the reads into MiXCR, producing one record per CDR3 protein. The sample contains about 440,000 distinct CDR3 sequences, approximately 31% of which appear only once. The source material was PBMCs. The receptors here all came from a human donor in good health (CMV status not recorded). Some clones in this sample may be carry-over from other donors' samples.

Many counts were recorded for this clonotype. The genes are TRBV7-9 and TRBJ1-2; no firm D call. The CDR3 sequence is 15 residues long. Germline lookup yields CDR1 SEHNR and CDR2 FQNEAQ (reference sequence). V was shortened by 4 bases and J by 6 bases, with 18 bases between the two germline ends. The DNA of the CDR3 is TGTGCCAGCAGCTCGTTCGGTGGGGTGGAGAATGGCTACACCTTC. This codes for CASSSFGGVENGYTF.

The rearrangement links TRBV6-6 to TRBJ2-5; 7 bases are a match to TRBD1. The CDR3 is made up of 13 amino acids. Germline CDR1 is MNHNY and CDR2 is SVGAGI (reference sequence). V lost 6 bases and J lost 5; bases outside the gene matches: 6. The CDR3 DNA follows: TGTGCCAGCAGGCTAACAGGGGTTGAGACCCAGTACTTC. It specifies CASRLTGVETQYF.

As DNA, the CDR3 is TGCAGCGCGGGGGAGGGGAGCGGCTCCTACAATGAGCAGTTCTTC. Protein product: CSAGEGSGSYNEQFF. V is TRBV29-1 and J is TRBJ2-1; 7 bases match TRBD2. V lost 7 bases, J lost 0 bases, and 9 bases stayed unmatched. This CDR3 has 15 residues. Germline values: CDR1 SQVTM, CDR2 ANQGSEA.

The chain is built from TRBV5-4 and TRBJ2-6; D tentatively reads TRBD1 or TRBD2 (5 bases each). The CDR3 consists of 15 residues. Trimming pared 4 bases from V and 4 bases from J, leaving 12 bases between. Germline lookup yields CDR1 SGHNT and CDR2 YYREEE (reference sequence). The DNA of the CDR3 is TGTGCCAGCAGCGGGACCCCGTCGGGGGCCAACGTCCTGACTTTC. Translated, it gives CASSGTPSGANVLTF.

This clonotype was seen only a few times. Just one base apart from a much larger clone, this may be a read error. The genes are TRBV7-2 and TRBJ2-7, with D perhaps TRBD2 (5 bases). The CDR3 runs to 15 residues. Germline V CDR1 and CDR2: SGHTA, FQGNSA. The CDR3 reads CASRLASGNQYEQYF. For the CDR3, the DNA is TGTGCCAGCCGCTTAGCGTCCGGGAACCAGTACGAGCAGTACTTC.

This clonotype was seen a handful of times. The chain joins TRBV6-6 to TRBJ1-1; no reliable D call. The V gene lost 7 bases and the J gene lost 1 base, with 19 bases spanning the gap. In germline, CDR1 is MNHNY, CDR2 SVGAGI (reference sequence). The CDR3 consists of 16 residues. CDR3 amino acids: CASNPQGSPRNTEAFF. In nucleotides, the CDR3 is TGTGCCAGCAATCCCCAAGGGAGCCCAAGGAACACTGAAGCTTTCTTT.

The rearrangement joins TRBV19 to TRBJ1-5, with TRBD1 identical over 8 bases. Trimming at V came to 4 bases and at J to 2 bases, leaving 4 bases not matched to a gene. The CDR3 extends over 15 amino acids. CDR1 LNHDA and CDR2 SQIVND come from the germline V gene (reference sequence). The CDR3: CASSTGQGGNQPQHF. CDR3 DNA sequence: TGTGCCAGTAGTACCGGACAGGGAGGCAATCAGCCCCAGCATTTT.

The chain links TRBV4-1 to TRBJ2-7, with no clear D. V shed 3 bases and J shed 0 bases, with 9 bases lying between them. Germline V CDR1 and CDR2: MGHRA, YSYEKL. The CDR3 covers 14 residues. The CDR3 sequence is CASSHLLSSYEQYF. The CDR3 nucleotides read TGCGCCAGCAGCCACCTACTCAGCTCCTACGAGCAGTACTTC.

At least ten counts were recorded for this clonotype. The chain has TRBV7-6 and TRBJ2-1; D may be TRBD2 (6 bases). Trimming left V 3 bases short and J 8 bases short, with 8 bases between. Germline V CDR1 and CDR2: SGHVS, FNYEAQ. The CDR3 is 12 residues long. The chain's CDR3 is CASSLWGDEQFF. The DNA for the CDR3 is TGTGCCAGCAGCTTGTGGGGGGATGAGCAGTTCTTC.

This clonotype was recorded a few times. The CDR3 spells CSARVSGAYTGELFF. CDR3 bases: TGCAGTGCTAGAGTATCAGGGGCCTACACCGGGGAGCTGTTTTTT. The J gene is TRBJ2-2, the V gene TRBV20-1; D possibly corresponds to TRBD1 (6 bases). This CDR3 comprises 15 residues. Trimming stripped 1 base from V and 3 bases from J, with 12 bases between. Germline assignment: CDR1 DFQATT and CDR2 SNEGSKA (reference sequence).

Many counts were recorded for this clonotype. V and J are TRBV24-1 and TRBJ2-3, with D perhaps being TRBD1 or TRBD2 (6 bases each). The germline V gene has CDR1 KGHDR and CDR2 SFDVKD. This CDR3 is built from 16 residues. Trimming took off 7 bases at V and 0 bases at J, with 16 bases between the two ends. The CDR3 spells CATSFGSGASTDTQYF. CDR3 coding DNA: TGTGCCACCAGCTTTGGATCGGGGGCGAGCACAGATACGCAGTATTTT.

This chain joins TRBV2 and TRBJ2-1; D is tentatively TRBD1 or TRBD2 (6 bases each). Germline CDR1 reads SNHLY; CDR2 reads FYNNEI. V shed 7 bases and J shed 3 bases, with 13 bases lying between them. This CDR3 region has 14 residues. CDR3 loop: CASIVGGSYNEQFF. The CDR3 DNA reads TGTGCCAGCATTGTGGGGGGCAGCTACAATGAGCAGTTCTTC.

J is TRBJ2-1 and V is TRBV29-1; D is possibly TRBD1 or TRBD2 (5 bases each). Germline CDR1 reads SQVTM; CDR2 reads ANQGSEA. The CDR3 sequence is 11 residues long. Trimming shortened V by 4 bases and J by 7 bases, and 8 bases separated the two germline ends. CDR3: CSVVGENEQFF. CDR3 sequence (DNA): TGCAGCGTTGTAGGGGAGAATGAGCAGTTCTTC.

The chain joins TRBV6-6 to TRBJ2-1; D may be TRBD2 (6 bases). This CDR3 spans 11 amino acids. Germline loops: CDR1 MNHNY, CDR2 SVGAGI (reference sequence). Trimming pared 7 bases from V and 10 bases from J, leaving 11 bases between. The CDR3: CASIRGLEQFF. In DNA, the CDR3 is TGTGCCAGCATACGCGGACTAGAGCAGTTCTTC.

This clonotype turned up a few times. The chain combines TRBV28 with TRBJ1-5; D perhaps matches TRBD1 (6 bases). Germline V lookup: CDR1 MDHEN, CDR2 SYDVKM. Deletions cut 2 bases from V and 4 bases from J, with 12 bases between. The CDR3 loop spans 15 amino acids. CDR3 region: CASSLIGGVNQPQHF. The CDR3 nucleotides are TGTGCCAGCAGTTTAATAGGGGGTGTTAATCAGCCCCAGCATTTT.

The genes are TRBV7-3 and TRBJ2-7, with no clear D. The V gene's germline CDR1 is SGHTA and CDR2 FQGTGA. The V end was cut by 9 bases, the J end by 5 bases, with 23 bases between. CDR3 length: 15 residues. The CDR3 coding sequence is TGTGCCAGGAGCCAGACCCTCACAGTGGCCAACGAGCAGTACTTC. It yields the protein CARSQTLTVANEQYF.

This clonotype was counted many times. The rearrangement joins TRBV7-2 to TRBJ2-1; 10 nucleotides align to TRBD2. Trimming at V came to 1 base and at J to 7 bases, leaving 4 bases not matched to a gene. Germline V gene lookup returns CDR1 SGHTA and CDR2 FQGNSA. The CDR3 loop spans 15 amino acids. The CDR3 nucleotides are TGTGCCAGCAGCTTAGAGCGGGGGGGCAGGAATGAGCAGTTCTTC. Protein sequence: CASSLERGGRNEQFF.

The chain joins TRBV27 to TRBJ2-1; 9 bases are shared with TRBD2. CDR3 length: 15 residues. Germline V gene data show CDR1 as MNHEY and CDR2 as SMNVEV (reference sequence). With V trimmed by 2 bases and J by 4 bases, 3 bases remained unmatched. CDR3: CASSLGRGGYNEQFF. CDR3 coding DNA: TGTGCCAGCAGTTTAGGGCGGGGGGGATACAATGAGCAGTTCTTC.

This chain joins TRBV12-3 or TRBV12-4 and TRBJ2-7; the D gene could be TRBD1 or TRBD2 (7 bases each). This CDR3 comprises 15 residues. V was pared by 6 bases and J by 2 bases, with 17 bases between. For the CDR3, the DNA is TGTGCCAGCAGCCTCAGGGGGGGAGCCACCTACGAGCAGTACTTC. As protein: CASSLRGGATYEQYF.

This clonotype was seen once. The V call is TRBV6-6, the J call TRBJ1-6; no clear D. Deletions cut 5 bases from V and 9 bases from J, with 8 bases between. This CDR3 spans 12 amino acids. CDR1 is MNHNY and CDR2 is SVGAGI in the germline V gene (reference sequence). CDR3 nucleotide sequence: TGTGCCAGCAGTGAGACTATTTCACCCCTCCACTTT. Encoded protein: CASSETISPLHF.

The chain uses TRBV5-8 and TRBJ2-5, with unresolved D. CDR1 and CDR2 (germline): SGHTS, YDEGEE. The CDR3 runs 14 residues. Trimming pared 1 base from V and 0 bases from J, leaving 7 bases between. CDR3 sequence: CASSLWGYQETQYF. In DNA form, the CDR3 reads TGTGCCAGCAGCTTGTGGGGATACCAAGAGACCCAGTACTTC.

This clonotype was detected only a few times. The chain joins TRBV6-1 to TRBJ1-6; D gene ambiguous. With 2 bases removed from V and 8 bases from J, the gap between germline ends came to 1 base. Germline lookup yields CDR1 MNHNS and CDR2 SASEGT. The CDR3 has 11 residues. In DNA form, the CDR3 reads TGTGCCAGCAGTGAACATTCACCCCTCCACTTT. Translated: CASSEHSPLHF.

This rearrangement joins TRBV6-6 to TRBJ1-2, with D possibly being TRBD1 (5 bases). V lost 8 bases, J lost 3 bases, and 16 bases lay in between. Germline V gene sequence: CDR1 MNHNY, CDR2 SVGAGI (reference sequence). The CDR3 totals 14 residues. The CDR3: CASQTAGTYYGYTF. CDR3 nucleotides: TGTGCCAGCCAGACGGCCGGGACGTACTATGGCTACACCTTC.

As for this clonotype: A much larger clone differs from this one at a single base, so this may be a read error. The rearrangement joins TRBV7-8 to TRBJ2-3; 7 nucleotides line up with TRBD2. The CDR3 spans 14 residues. Germline lookup yields CDR1 SGHVS and CDR2 FQNEAQ. CDR3 DNA: TGTTCCAGCAGCTCGGGGGGATACACAGATACGCAGTATTTT. This sequence encodes CSSSSGGYTDTQYF. The complete variable domain, with remaining parts taken from reference TRBV7-8 and TRBJ2-3, reads GAGVSQSPRYKVAKRGQDVALRCDPISGHVSLFWYQQALGQGPEFLTYFQNEAQLDKSGLPSDRFFAERPEGSVSTLKIQRTQQEDSAVYLCSSSSGGYTDTQYFGPGTRLTVL.

The J gene is TRBJ1-6, the V gene TRBV6-8; TRBD1 aligns across 10 bases. The CDR3 is 15 residues long. CDR1 MNHGY and CDR2 SAAAGT come from the germline V gene. V was clipped by 2 bases and J by 9 bases; unmatched bases: 4. The CDR3 nucleotides are TGTGCCAGCAGTTACGCGGGACAGGGGAGTTCACCCCTCCACTTT. Its protein product is CASSYAGQGSSPLHF.

This clonotype was detected ten times or more. The CDR3 nucleotides read TGTGCCAGCACCCGTCGGGGAAGGGAATCCACAGATACGCAGTATTTT. The encoded protein is CASTRRGRESTDTQYF. The chain carries TRBV12-3 or TRBV12-4 and TRBJ2-3; weak D call: TRBD2 (5 bases). V shed 7 bases and J shed 2 bases, with 19 bases lying between them. The CDR3 consists of 16 residues.